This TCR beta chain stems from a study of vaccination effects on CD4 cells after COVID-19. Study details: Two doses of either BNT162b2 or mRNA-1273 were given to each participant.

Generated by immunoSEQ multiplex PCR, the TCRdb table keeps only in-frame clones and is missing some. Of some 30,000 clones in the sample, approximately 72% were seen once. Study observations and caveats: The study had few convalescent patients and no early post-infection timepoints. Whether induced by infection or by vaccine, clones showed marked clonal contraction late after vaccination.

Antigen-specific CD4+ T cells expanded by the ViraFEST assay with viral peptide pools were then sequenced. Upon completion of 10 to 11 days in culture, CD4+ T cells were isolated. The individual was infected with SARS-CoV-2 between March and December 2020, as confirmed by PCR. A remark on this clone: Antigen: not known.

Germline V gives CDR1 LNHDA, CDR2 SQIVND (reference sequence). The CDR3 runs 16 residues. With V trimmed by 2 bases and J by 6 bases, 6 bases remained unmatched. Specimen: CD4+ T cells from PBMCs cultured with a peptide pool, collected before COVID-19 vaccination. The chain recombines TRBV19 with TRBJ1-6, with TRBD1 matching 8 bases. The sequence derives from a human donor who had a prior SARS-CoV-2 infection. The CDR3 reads CASSIRRDRFNSPLHF. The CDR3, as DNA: TGTGCCAGTAGTATACGTCGGGACAGGTTTAATTCACCCCTCCACTTT.